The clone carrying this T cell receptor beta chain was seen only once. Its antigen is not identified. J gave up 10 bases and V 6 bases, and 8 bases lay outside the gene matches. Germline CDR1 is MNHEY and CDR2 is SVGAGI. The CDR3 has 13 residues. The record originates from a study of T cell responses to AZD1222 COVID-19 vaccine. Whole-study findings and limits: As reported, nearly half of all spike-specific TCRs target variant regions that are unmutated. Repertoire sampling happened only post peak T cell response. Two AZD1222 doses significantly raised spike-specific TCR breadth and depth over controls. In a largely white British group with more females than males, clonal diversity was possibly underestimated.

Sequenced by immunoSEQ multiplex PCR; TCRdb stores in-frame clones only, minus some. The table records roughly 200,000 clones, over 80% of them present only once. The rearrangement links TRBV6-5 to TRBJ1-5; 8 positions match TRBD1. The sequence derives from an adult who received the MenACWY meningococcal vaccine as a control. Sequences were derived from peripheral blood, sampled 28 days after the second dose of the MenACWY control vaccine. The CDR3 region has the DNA TGTGCCAGCAGGGGACCCGGACAGGGCCCCCAGCATTTT. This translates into CASRGPGQGPQHF.